This TCR beta chain was sequenced during a study of T cell repertoires in cytomegalovirus infection. The CDR3 runs 14 residues. Germline V lookup: CDR1 MGHRA, CDR2 YSYEKL. V shed 0 bases and J shed 7 bases, with 11 bases lying between them. Note on this clonotype: Its antigen remains unidentified.

TCRdb ran MiXCR on the reads and lists one entry per CDR3 protein. The sample carries about 100,000 distinct CDR3 sequences, 25% to 30% recorded once. The receptor's source is a human donor in good health (CMV status not recorded). Some clones in this sample may be carry-over from other donors' samples. The sequenced sample was CD8+ T cells from cultured PBMCs, obtained from culture after CMV antigen stimulation. The gene calls are TRBV4-1 and TRBJ2-3; D remains ambiguous. CDR3: CASSQDGFSNTQYF. CDR3 nucleotide sequence: TGCGCCAGCAGCCAAGACGGCTTCTCGAATACGCAGTATTTT.